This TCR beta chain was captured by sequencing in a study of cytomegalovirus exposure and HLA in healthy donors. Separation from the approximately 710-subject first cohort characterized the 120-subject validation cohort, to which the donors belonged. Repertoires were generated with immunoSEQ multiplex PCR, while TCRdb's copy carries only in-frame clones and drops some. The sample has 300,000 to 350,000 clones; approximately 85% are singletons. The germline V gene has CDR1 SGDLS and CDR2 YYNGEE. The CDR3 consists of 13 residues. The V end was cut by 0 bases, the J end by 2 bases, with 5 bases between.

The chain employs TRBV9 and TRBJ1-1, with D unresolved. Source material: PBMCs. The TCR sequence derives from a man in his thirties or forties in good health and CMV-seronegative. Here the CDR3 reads CASSVELNTEAFF. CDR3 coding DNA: TGTGCCAGCAGCGTAGAACTTAACACTGAAGCTTTCTTT.